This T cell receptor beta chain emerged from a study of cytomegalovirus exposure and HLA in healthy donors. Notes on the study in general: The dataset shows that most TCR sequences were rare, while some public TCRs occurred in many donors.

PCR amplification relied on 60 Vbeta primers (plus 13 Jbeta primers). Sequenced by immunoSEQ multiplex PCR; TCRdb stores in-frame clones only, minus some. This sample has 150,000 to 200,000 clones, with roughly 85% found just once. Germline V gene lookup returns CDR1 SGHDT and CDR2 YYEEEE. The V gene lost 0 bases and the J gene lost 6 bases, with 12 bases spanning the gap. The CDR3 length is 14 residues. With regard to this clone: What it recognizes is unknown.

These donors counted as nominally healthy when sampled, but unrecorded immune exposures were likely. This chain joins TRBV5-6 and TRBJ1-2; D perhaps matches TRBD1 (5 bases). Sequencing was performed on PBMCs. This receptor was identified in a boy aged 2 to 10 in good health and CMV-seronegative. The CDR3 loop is CASSLGGGINGYTF. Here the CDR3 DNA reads TGTGCCAGCAGCTTGGGGGGGGGTATTAATGGCTACACCTTC.